These 6 T cell receptor beta chains were sequenced from one sample in a study of cytomegalovirus exposure and HLA in healthy donors. Both 60 Vbeta primers and 13 Jbeta primers went into the PCR. The protocol was immunoSEQ multiplex PCR, while the TCRdb copy is restricted to in-frame clones and leaves out a portion. This sample has tens of thousands of clones, with roughly 78% found just once. The material sequenced was PBMCs. The receptors come from a male donor in good health and CMV-seronegative.

The chain links TRBV1 to TRBJ1-5; the table's D call TRBD1 went unverified against the DNA. TRBV1 is noted as a pseudogene. This CDR3 has 13 residues. CDR3 loop: CTSSPRDSQPQHF. As DNA, the CDR3 is TGCACCAGCAGCCCACGGGACAGTCAGCCCCAGCATTTT.

This clone was seen only once. Different DNA sequences within this sample yield the same CDR3. The chain joins TRBV19 to TRBJ2-7; the D gene is possibly TRBD2 (6 bases). There are 13 residues in the CDR3. V was shortened by 6 bases and J by 4 bases, with 13 bases between the two germline ends. Germline V gene data show CDR1 as LNHDA and CDR2 as SQIVND (reference sequence). The DNA of the CDR3 is TGTGCCAGTAGCCCCGGGGGATTTTACGAGCAGTACTTC. This gives the protein CASSPGGFYEQYF.

This clone was recorded once. V is TRBV5-1 and J is TRBJ2-1; maybe TRBD2 (6 bases). The germline gives CDR1 SGHRS, CDR2 YFSETQ. Between the trimmed V and J ends, which lost 4 bases and 0 bases, there was a span of 17 bases. The CDR3 is 17 residues long. CDR3 protein: CASSPTDGLSSYNEQFF. The DNA for the CDR3 is TGCGCCAGCAGCCCAACGGACGGACTAAGCTCCTACAATGAGCAGTTCTTC.

This clone has only one observation. The chain is built from TRBV28 and TRBJ1-5, with TRBD1 as a possible D gene (5 bases). Germline values: CDR1 MDHEN, CDR2 SYDVKM. V lost 2 bases, J lost 1 base, and 9 bases lay in between. The CDR3 length is 15 residues. CDR3: CASSLRGRSNQPQHF. DNA of the CDR3: TGTGCCAGCAGTTTAAGGGGTAGGAGCAATCAGCCCCAGCATTTT.

This rearrangement joins TRBV7-3 to TRBJ2-2, with TRBD1 identical over 7 bases. The CDR3 runs 16 residues. With V trimmed by 0 bases and J by 3 bases, 4 bases remained unmatched. Germline V gene lookup returns CDR1 SGHTA and CDR2 FQGTGA. The CDR3 bases are TGTGCCAGCAGCTTAACCCCGGGACAGTACACCGGGGAGCTGTTTTTT. Its translation is CASSLTPGQYTGELFF.

V gene TRBV29-1 combines with J gene TRBJ1-5; D perhaps matches TRBD1 (6 bases). The CDR3 sequence is 14 residues long. The V and J ends lost 7 bases and 6 bases respectively, with 19 bases between them. Germline lookup yields CDR1 SQVTM and CDR2 ANQGSEA. In DNA form, the CDR3 reads TGCAGCGCAGCCACCGGGGGAGGGGGTCAGCCCCAGCATTTT. Protein sequence: CSAATGGGGQPQHF.